This T cell receptor beta chain was sequenced during a study of cytomegalovirus exposure and HLA in healthy donors. Study-level information: Membership in the Caucasian-associated ancestry cluster was found for 75% to 85% of roughly 400 genotyped donors. Overall study findings and caveats: Available immune exposure information was restricted to CMV serostatus only. TRBV6-2, TRBV6-3 and some other V segments were unresolvable in 87-base-pair reads.

A multiplex PCR was run with 60 Vbeta primers and 13 Jbeta primers. Here immunoSEQ multiplex PCR was the method, and the copy in TCRdb shows in-frame clones only, minus some. The table records over 100,000 clones, 73% of them present only once. Losses at the gene ends were 0 bases for V and 6 bases for J; bases not matched to a gene: 3. Germline values: CDR1 GTSNPN, CDR2 SVGIG (reference sequence). The CDR3 contains 13 residues. For this clone: The antigen is undetermined.

This TCR was sampled from a man aged 35-49 years in good health and CMV-seronegative. Sequences were obtained from PBMCs. The J gene is TRBJ2-3, the V gene TRBV30; 7 positions agree with TRBD2. CDR3 sequence: CAWSVGGGDTQYF. The CDR3 nucleotides are TGTGCCTGGAGTGTAGGCGGGGGTGATACGCAGTATTTT.